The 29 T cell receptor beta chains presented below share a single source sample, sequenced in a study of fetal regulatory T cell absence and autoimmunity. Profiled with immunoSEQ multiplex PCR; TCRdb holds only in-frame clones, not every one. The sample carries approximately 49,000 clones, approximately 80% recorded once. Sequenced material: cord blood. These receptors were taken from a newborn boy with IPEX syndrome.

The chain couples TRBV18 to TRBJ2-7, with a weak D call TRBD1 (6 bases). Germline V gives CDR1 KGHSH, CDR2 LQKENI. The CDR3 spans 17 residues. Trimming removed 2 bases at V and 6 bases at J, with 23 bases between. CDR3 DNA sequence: TGTGCCAGCTCACCAATTGAAAGGGCAGGGGATAACGGCGAGCAGTACTTC. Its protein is CASSPIERAGDNGEQYF.

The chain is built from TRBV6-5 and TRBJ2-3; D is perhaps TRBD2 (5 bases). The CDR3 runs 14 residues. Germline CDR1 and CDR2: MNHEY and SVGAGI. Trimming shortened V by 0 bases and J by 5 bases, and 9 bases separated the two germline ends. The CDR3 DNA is TGTGCCAGCAGTTACTCCCCGACTATAGATACGCAGTATTTT. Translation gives CASSYSPTIDTQYF.

CDR3 amino acids: CASSFGLAGQTGQFF. CDR3 nucleotide sequence: TGTGCCAGCAGCTTCGGGCTAGCGGGCCAGACTGGGCAGTTCTTC. This chain connects TRBV7-9 to TRBJ2-1; 8 bases agree with TRBD2. Unmatched junction bases numbered 13, after V lost 3 bases and J lost 12 bases. CDR3 length: 15 residues. The germline V gene encodes CDR1 SEHNR and CDR2 FQNEAQ (reference sequence).

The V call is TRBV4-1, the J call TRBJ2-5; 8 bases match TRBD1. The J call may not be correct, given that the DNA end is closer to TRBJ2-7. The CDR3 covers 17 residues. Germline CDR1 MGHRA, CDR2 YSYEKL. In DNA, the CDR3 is TGCGCCAGCAGCCAAGGGGTTTCGGCAGGGGGCTTAGGCGAGCAGTACTTC. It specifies CASSQGVSAGGLGEQYF.

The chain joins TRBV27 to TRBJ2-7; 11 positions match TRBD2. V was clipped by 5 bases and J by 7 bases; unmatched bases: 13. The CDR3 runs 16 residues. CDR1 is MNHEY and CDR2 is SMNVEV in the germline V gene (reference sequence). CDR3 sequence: CASSPLAGGPLWEQYF. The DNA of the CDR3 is TGTGCCAGCAGTCCATTAGCGGGGGGGCCGTTGTGGGAGCAGTACTTC.

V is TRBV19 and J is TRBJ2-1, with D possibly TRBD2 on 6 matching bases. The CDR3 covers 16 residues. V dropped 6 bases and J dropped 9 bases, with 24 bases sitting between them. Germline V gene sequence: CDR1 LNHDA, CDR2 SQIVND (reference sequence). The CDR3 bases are TGTGCCAGTAGCCATTTAGCGGTGGCGGAGTGGGGTGAGCAGTTCTTC. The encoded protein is CASSHLAVAEWGEQFF.

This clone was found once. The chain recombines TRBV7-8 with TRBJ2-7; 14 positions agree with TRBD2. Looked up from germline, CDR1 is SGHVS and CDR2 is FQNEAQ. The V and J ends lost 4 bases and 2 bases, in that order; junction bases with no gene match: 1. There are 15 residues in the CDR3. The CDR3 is CASSSGLAGAYEQYF. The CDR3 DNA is TGTGCCAGCAGCTCGGGACTAGCGGGGGCCTACGAGCAGTACTTC. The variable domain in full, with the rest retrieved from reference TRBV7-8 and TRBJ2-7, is GAGVSQSPRYKVAKRGQDVALRCDPISGHVSLFWYQQALGQGPEFLTYFQNEAQLDKSGLPSDRFFAERPEGSVSTLKIQRTQQEDSAVYLCASSSGLAGAYEQYFGPGTRLTVT.

CDR3 bases: TGTGCCAGCAGCCGAGGACACCGATACACTGAAGCTTTCTTT. Its protein is CASSRGHRYTEAFF. V is TRBV7-2 and J is TRBJ1-1; D may be TRBD1 (5 bases). This CDR3 is built from 14 residues. The V and J ends lost 5 bases and 3 bases respectively, with 13 bases between them. Looked up from germline, CDR1 is SGHTA and CDR2 is FQGNSA.

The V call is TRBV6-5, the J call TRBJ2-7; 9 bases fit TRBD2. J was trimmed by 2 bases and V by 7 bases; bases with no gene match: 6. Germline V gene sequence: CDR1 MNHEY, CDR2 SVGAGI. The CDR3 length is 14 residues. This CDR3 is CASTLSGGTYEQYF. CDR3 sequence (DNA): TGTGCCAGCACCCTTAGCGGGGGAACCTACGAGCAGTACTTC.

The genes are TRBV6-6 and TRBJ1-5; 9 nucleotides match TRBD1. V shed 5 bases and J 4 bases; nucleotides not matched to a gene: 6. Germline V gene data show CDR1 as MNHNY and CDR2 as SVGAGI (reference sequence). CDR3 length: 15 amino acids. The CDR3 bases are TGTGCCAGCAGTGCCCCGGGACAGGGAAATCAGCCCCAGCATTTT. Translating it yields CASSAPGQGNQPQHF.

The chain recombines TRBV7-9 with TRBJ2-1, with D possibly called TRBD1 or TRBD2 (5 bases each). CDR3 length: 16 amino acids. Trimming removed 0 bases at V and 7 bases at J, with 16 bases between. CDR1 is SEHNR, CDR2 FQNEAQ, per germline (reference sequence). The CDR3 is CASSLAGVGTINEQFF. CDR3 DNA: TGTGCCAGCAGCTTAGCCGGGGTGGGGACGATTAATGAGCAGTTCTTC.

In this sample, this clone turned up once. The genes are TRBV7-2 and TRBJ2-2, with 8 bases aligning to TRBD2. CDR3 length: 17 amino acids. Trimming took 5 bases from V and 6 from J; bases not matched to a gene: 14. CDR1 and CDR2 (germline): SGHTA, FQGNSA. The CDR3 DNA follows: TGTGCCAGCAGCCGGGGGGTGGTAGCGGGGAGATCCGGGGAGCTGTTTTTT. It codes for CASSRGVVAGRSGELFF.

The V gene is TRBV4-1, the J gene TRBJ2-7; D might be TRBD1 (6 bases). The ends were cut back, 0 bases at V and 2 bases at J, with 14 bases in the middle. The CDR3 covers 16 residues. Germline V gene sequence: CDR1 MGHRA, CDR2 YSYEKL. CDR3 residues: CASSQDWLGDTYEQYF. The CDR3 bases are TGCGCCAGCAGCCAAGATTGGTTAGGGGACACCTACGAGCAGTACTTC.

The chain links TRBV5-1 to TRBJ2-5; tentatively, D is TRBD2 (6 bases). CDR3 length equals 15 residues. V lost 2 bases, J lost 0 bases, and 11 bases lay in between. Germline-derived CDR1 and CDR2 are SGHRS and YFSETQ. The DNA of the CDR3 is TGCGCCAGCAGCTTCCTAGCGTACTACCAAGAGACCCAGTACTTC. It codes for CASSFLAYYQETQYF.

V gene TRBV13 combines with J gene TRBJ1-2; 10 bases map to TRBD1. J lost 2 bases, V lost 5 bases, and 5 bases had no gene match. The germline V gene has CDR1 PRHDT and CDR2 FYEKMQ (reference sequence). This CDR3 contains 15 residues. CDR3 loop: CASSPTGGGNYGYTF. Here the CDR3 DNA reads TGTGCCAGCAGCCCGACAGGGGGCGGCAACTATGGCTACACCTTC.

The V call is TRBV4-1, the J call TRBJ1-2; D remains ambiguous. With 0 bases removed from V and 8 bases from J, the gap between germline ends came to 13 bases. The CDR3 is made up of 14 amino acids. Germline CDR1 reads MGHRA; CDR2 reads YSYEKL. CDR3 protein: CASSQDFQVGGYTF. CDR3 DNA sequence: TGCGCCAGCAGCCAAGATTTTCAGGTGGGGGGCTACACCTTC.

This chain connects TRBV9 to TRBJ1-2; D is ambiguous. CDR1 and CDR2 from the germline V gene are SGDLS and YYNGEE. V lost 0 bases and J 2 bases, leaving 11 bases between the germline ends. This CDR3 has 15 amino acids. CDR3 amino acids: CASSVASGKNYGYTF. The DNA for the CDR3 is TGTGCCAGCAGCGTAGCTAGCGGGAAGAACTATGGCTACACCTTC.

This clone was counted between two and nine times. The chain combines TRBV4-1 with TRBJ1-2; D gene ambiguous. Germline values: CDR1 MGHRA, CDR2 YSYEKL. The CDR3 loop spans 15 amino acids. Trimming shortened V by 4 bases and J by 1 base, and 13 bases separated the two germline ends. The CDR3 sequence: CASSLHVGGNYGYTF. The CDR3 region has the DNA TGCGCCAGCAGCCTGCACGTTGGCGGTAACTATGGCTACACCTTC.

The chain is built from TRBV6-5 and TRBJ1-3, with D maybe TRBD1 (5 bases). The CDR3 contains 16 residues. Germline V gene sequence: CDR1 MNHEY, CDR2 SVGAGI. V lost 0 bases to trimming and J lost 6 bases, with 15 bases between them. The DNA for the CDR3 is TGTGCCAGCAGTTACTCAAAATCCCTCGGGGCAAACACCATATATTTT. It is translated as CASSYSKSLGANTIYF.

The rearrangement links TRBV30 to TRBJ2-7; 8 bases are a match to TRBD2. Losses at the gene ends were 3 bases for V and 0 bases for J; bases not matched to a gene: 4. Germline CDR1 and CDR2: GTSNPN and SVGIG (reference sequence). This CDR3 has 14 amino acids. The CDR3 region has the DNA TGTGCCTGGAGGATCGGGGGGGGCTCCTACGAGCAGTACTTC. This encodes CAWRIGGGSYEQYF.

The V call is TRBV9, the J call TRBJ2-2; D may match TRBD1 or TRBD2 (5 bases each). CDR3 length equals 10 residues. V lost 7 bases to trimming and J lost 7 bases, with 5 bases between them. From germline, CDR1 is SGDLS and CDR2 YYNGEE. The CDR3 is CASGGGELFF. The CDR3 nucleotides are TGTGCCAGCGGGGGCGGGGAGCTGTTTTTT.

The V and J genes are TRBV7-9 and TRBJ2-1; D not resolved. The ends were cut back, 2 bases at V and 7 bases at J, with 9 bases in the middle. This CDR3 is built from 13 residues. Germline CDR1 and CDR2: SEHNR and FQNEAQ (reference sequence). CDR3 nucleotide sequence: TGTGCCAGCAGCTTAACGGAAAAGAATGAGCAGTTCTTC. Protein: CASSLTEKNEQFF.

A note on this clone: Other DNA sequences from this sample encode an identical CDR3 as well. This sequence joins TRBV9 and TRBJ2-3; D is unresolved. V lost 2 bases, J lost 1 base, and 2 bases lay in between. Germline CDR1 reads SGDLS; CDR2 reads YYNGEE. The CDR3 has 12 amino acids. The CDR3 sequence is CASSVGTDTQYF. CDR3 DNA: TGTGCCAGCAGCGTGGGCACAGATACGCAGTATTTT.

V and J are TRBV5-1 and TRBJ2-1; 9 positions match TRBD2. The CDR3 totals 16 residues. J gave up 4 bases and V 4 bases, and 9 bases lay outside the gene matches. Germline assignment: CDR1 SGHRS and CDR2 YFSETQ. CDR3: CASSVLAGEIYNEQFF. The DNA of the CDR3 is TGCGCCAGCAGCGTTTTAGCGGGGGAGATATACAATGAGCAGTTCTTC.

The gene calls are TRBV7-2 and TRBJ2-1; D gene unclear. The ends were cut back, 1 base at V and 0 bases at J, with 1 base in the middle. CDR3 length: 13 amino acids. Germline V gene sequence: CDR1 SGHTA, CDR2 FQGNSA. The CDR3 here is CASSLDSYNEQFF. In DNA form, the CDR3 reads TGTGCCAGCAGCTTAGACTCCTACAATGAGCAGTTCTTC.

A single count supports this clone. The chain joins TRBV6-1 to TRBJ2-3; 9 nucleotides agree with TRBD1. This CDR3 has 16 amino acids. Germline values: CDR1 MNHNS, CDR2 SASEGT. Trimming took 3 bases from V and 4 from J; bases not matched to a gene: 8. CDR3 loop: CASSETTGGRPDTQYF. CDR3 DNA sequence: TGTGCCAGCAGTGAGACGACAGGGGGTCGCCCAGATACGCAGTATTTT.

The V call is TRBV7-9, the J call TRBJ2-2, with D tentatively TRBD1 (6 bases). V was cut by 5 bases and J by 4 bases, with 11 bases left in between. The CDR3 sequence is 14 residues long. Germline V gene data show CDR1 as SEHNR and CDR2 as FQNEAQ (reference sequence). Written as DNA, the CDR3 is TGTGCCAGCAGCGGCAGGGGTGCCACCGGGGAGCTGTTTTTT. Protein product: CASSGRGATGELFF.

CDR3 in DNA: TGTGCCAGCAGCCCTCCAGGCGTTACCACTGAAGCTTTCTTT. Its protein is CASSPPGVTTEAFF. The chain links TRBV9 to TRBJ1-1; D unresolved. The germline gives CDR1 SGDLS, CDR2 YYNGEE. V lost 4 bases and J lost 4, with 14 bases in between. The CDR3 loop spans 14 amino acids.

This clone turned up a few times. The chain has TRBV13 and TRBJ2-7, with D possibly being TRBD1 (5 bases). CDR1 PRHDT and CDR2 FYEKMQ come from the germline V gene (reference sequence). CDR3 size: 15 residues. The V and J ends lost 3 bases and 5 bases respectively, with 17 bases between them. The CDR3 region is CASSFSSGRAHEQYF. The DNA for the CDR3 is TGTGCCAGCAGCTTCTCTAGTGGCAGGGCGCACGAGCAGTACTTC. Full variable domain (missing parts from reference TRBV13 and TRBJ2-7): AAGVIQSPRHLIKEKRETATLKCYPIPRHDTVYWYQQGPGQDPQFLISFYEKMQSDKGSIPDRFSAQQFSDYHSELNMSSLELGDSALYFCASSFSSGRAHEQYFGPGTRLTVT.